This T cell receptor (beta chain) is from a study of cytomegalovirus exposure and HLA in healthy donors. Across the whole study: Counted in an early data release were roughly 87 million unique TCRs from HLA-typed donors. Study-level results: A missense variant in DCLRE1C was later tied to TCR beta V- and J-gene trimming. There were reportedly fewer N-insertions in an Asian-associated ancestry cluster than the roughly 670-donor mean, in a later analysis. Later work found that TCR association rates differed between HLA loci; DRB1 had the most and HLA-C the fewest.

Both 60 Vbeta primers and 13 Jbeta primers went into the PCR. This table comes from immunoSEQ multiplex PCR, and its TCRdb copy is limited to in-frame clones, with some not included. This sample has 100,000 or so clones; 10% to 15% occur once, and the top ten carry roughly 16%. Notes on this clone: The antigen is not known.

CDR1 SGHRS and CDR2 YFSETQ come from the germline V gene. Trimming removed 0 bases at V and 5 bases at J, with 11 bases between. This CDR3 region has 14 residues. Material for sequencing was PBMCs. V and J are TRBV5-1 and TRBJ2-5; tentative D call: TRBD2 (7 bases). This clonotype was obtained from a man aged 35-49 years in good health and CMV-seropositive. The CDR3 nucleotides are TGCGCCAGCAGCTTGGGGGGGGGCGACGAGACCCAGTACTTC. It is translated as CASSLGGGDETQYF.